The 4 T cell receptor beta chains given below trace back to one sample, sequenced in a study of blood T cells in healthy people across ages. The use of a sample-barcoded 5' primer and a J-beta primer mix characterized a second PCR of about 7 to 12 cycles. Each CDR3 protein gets one entry after TCRdb re-called the 5' RACE reads with MiXCR. This sample has 890,000 or so distinct CDR3 sequences, with 60% to 80% found just once. The sample taken for sequencing was blood. The receptor set was obtained from a man aged 25-45 years in good health.

There are a few counts of this clonotype. The genes are TRBV13 and TRBJ2-5, with 7 bases fitting TRBD2. V was pared by 1 base and J by 2 bases, with 7 bases of the junction left unmatched. Germline assignment: CDR1 PRHDT and CDR2 FYEKMQ (reference sequence). The CDR3 runs 16 residues. This CDR3 reads CASSLVGLAAQETQYF. The CDR3 DNA sequence: TGTGCCAGCAGCTTAGTCGGCCTAGCGGCGCAAGAGACCCAGTACTTC.

The genes are TRBV11-2 and TRBJ2-1, with D perhaps given as TRBD1 or TRBD2 (5 bases each). Germline assignment: CDR1 SGHAT and CDR2 FQNNGV. The ends were cut back, 3 bases at V and 14 bases at J, with 11 bases in the middle. This CDR3 spans 11 amino acids. The chain's CDR3 is CASSLGLGEFF. In nucleotides, the CDR3 is TGTGCCAGCAGCTTGGGTTTGGGGGAGTTCTTC.

The chain combines TRBV28 with TRBJ2-3; TRBD2 matches 12 bases. Unmatched junction bases numbered 4, after V lost 1 base and J lost 5 bases. CDR3 size: 16 residues. Germline values: CDR1 MDHEN, CDR2 SYDVKM. CDR3 coding DNA: TGTGCCAGCAGTTTATTTTCTAGCGGGGGGGGAGATACGCAGTATTTT. Its protein product is CASSLFSSGGGDTQYF.

At least ten counts were recorded for this clonotype. This chain connects TRBV29-1 to TRBJ2-3; 7 bases agree with TRBD1. The J segment lost 1 base and the V segment lost 5 bases, leaving 3 bases of the junction unmatched. The CDR3 is 13 residues long. Germline CDR1 and CDR2: SQVTM and ANQGSEA. DNA for the CDR3: TGCAGCGTTTCTACAGGGGGCACAGATACGCAGTATTTT. Its protein is CSVSTGGTDTQYF.